Listed below are T cell receptor beta chains from one sample, sequenced in a study of cytomegalovirus exposure and HLA in healthy donors. The assay was immunoSEQ multiplex PCR, and TCRdb's table has in-frame clones only and misses some. The sample features approximately 110,000 clones, with under 3.5% in its top ten. Sequences were obtained from PBMCs. All receptors derive from a man aged 25 to 40 in good health and CMV-seronegative. Each CDR3 is given without its conserved first and last residue.

V gene: TRBV28
CDR3 protein: ASRPMGGLRTEAF

V gene: TRBV15
CDR3 protein: ATSRPLRQDNQPQH

V gene: TRBV7-6
CDR3 protein: ASSRGLPPNNEQF

V gene: TRBV6-1
CDR3 protein: ASSFGLPSRGGQF

V gene: TRBV18
CDR3 protein: ASSPSQGARETQY

V gene: TRBV11-1
CDR3 protein: ASFRDRGVSSYNEQF

V gene: TRBV29-1
CDR3 protein: STLEPGTEAF

V gene: TRBV9
CDR3 protein: ASSVGQVADTQY

V gene: TRBV5-4
CDR3 protein: ASTREGRETQY

V gene: TRBV27
CDR3 protein: ASSLFSGPSYNSPLH

V gene: TRBV10-3
CDR3 protein: AIRQGANQPQH

V gene: TRBV11-2
CDR3 protein: ASNSGVNYNEQF

V gene: TRBV5-6
CDR3 protein: ASSLGRGTEAF

V gene: TRBV6-1
CDR3 protein: ASSEVGGGSFRPYEQY

V gene: TRBV5-1
CDR3 protein: ASSLTVYSYEQY

V gene: TRBV10-1
CDR3 protein: ASSLLAGAYNEQF

V gene: TRBV5-1
CDR3 protein: ASSSGQGAKNSPLH

V gene: TRBV5-1
CDR3 protein: ASSLGGENTEAF

V gene: TRBV18
CDR3 protein: ASSPDLDREATEAF

V gene: TRBV7-9
CDR3 protein: ASSSGGGVSYGYT

V gene: TRBV5-1
CDR3 protein: ASSFPGTTGSYNEQF

V gene: TRBV29-1
CDR3 protein: SVIAGGPYEQY

V gene: TRBV7-2
CDR3 protein: ASSSGQGAGANVLT

V gene: TRBV28
CDR3 protein: ASSWRTGGDSPLH

V gene: TRBV2
CDR3 protein: ASSLNYGYT

V gene: TRBV5-6
CDR3 protein: ASSGFRDTRYEQY

V gene: TRBV27
CDR3 protein: ASSLRAGGENTEAF

V gene: TRBV6-5
CDR3 protein: ASSSLGAYEQY